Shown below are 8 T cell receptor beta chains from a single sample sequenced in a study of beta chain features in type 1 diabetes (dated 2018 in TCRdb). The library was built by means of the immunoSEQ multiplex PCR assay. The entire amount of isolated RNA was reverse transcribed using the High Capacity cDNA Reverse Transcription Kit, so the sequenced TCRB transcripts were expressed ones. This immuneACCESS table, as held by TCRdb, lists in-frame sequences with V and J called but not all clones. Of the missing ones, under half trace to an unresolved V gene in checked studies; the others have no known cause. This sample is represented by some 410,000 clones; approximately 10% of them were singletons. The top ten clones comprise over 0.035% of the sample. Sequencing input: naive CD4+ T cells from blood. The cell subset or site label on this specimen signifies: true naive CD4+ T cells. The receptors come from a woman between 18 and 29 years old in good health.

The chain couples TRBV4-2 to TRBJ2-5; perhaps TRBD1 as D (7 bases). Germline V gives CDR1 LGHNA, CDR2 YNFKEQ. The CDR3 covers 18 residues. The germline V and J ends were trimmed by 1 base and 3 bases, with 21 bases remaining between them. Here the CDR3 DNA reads TGTGCCAGCAGCCAAGGGATAGCGTGGAGGGGGCACGAAGAGACCCAGTACTTC. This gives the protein CASSQGIAWRGHEETQYF.

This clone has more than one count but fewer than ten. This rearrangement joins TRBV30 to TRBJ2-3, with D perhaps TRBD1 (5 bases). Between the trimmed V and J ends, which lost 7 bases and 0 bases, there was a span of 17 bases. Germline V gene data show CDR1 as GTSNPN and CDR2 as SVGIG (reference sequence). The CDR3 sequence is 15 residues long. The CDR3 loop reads CASSTTGASTDTQYF. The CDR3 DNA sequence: TGTGCCTCGTCTACCACAGGAGCTAGCACAGATACGCAGTATTTT.

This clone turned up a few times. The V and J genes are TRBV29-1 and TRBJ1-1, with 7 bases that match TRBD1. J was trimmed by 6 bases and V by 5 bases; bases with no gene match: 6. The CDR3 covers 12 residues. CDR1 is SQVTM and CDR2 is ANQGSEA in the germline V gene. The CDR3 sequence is CSVQGESAEAFF. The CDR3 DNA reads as TGCAGCGTTCAGGGGGAGAGCGCTGAAGCTTTCTTT.

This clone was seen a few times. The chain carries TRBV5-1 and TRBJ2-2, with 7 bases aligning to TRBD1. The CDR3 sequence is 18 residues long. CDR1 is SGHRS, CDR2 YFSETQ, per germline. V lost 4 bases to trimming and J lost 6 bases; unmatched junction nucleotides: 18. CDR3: CASSPPGQSSNRAGELFF. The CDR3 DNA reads TGCGCCAGCAGCCCGCCGGGACAGTCCTCAAACCGAGCCGGGGAGCTGTTTTTT.

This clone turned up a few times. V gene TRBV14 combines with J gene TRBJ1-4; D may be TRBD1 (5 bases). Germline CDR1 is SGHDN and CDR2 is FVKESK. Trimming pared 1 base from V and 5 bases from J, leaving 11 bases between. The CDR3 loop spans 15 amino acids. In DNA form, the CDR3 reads TGTGCCAGCAGCCAAGTACAGGTCCAAAATGAAAAACTGTTTTTT. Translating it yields CASSQVQVQNEKLFF. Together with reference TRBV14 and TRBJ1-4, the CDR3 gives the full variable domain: EAGVTQFPSHSVIEKGQTVTLRCDPISGHDNLYWYRRVMGKEIKFLLHFVKESKQDESGMPNNRFLAERTGGTYSTLKVQPAELEDSGVYFCASSQVQVQNEKLFFGSGTQLSVL.

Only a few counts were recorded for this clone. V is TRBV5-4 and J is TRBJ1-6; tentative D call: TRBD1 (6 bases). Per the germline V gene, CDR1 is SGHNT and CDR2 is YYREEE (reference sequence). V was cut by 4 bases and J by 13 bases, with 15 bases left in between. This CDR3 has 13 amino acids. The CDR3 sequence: CASSAGAGGPLHF. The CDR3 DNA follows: TGTGCCAGCAGCGCGGGGGCCGGGGGGCCCCTCCACTTT.

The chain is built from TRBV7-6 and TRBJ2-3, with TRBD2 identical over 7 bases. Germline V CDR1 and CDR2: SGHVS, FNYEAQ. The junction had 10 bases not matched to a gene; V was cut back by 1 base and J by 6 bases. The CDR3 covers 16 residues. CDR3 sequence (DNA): TGTGCCAGCAGCTTAGGGCCCAGCGGGGTCTCCGATACGCAGTATTTT. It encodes CASSLGPSGVSDTQYF.

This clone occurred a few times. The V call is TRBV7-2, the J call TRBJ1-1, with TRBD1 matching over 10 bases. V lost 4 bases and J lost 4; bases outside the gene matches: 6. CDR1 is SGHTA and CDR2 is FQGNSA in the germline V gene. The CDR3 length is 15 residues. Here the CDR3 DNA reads TGTGCCAGCAGCTCGACTTGGACAGGGGGCACTGAAGCTTTCTTT. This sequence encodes CASSSTWTGGTEAFF. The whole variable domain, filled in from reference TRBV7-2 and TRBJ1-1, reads GAGVSQSPSNKVTEKGKDVELRCDPISGHTALYWYRQSLGQGLEFLIYFQGNSAPDKSGLPSDRFSAERTGGSVSTLTIQRTQQEDSAVYLCASSSTWTGGTEAFFGQGTRLTVV.